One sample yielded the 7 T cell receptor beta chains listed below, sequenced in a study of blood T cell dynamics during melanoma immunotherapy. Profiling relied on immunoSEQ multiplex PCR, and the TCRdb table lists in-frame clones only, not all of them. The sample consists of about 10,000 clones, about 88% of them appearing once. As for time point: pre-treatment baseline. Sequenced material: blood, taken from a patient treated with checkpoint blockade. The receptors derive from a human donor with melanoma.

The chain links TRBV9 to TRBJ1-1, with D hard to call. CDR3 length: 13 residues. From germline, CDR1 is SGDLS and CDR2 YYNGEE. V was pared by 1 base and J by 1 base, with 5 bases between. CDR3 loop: CASSVTGNTEAFF. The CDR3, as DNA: TGTGCCAGCAGCGTAACTGGGAACACTGAAGCTTTCTTT.

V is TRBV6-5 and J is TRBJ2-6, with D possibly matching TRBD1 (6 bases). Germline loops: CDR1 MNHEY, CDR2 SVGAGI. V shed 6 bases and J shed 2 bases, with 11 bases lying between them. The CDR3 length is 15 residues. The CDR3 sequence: CASRTTGTGANVLTF. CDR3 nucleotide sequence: TGTGCCAGCAGGACTACAGGGACTGGGGCCAACGTCCTGACTTTC.

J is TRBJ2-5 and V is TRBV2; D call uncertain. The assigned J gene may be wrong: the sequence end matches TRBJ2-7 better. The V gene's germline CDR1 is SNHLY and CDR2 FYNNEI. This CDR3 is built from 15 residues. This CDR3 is CASRSFDRSSYEQYF. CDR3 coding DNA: TGTGCCAGCAGAAGTTTTGACCGTTCCTCCTACGAGCAGTACTTC.

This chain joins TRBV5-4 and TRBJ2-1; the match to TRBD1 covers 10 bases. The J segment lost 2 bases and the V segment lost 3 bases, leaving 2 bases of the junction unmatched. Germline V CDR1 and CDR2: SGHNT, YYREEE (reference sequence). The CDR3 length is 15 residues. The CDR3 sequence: CASSWDRGTYNEQFF. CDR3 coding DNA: TGTGCCAGCAGCTGGGACAGGGGTACCTACAATGAGCAGTTCTTC.

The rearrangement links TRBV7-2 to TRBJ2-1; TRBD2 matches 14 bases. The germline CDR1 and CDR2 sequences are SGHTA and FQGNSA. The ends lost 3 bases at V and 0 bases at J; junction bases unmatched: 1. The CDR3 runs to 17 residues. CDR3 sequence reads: CASSLTSGRASYNEQFF. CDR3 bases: TGTGCCAGCAGCTTGACTAGCGGGAGGGCCTCCTACAATGAGCAGTTCTTC.

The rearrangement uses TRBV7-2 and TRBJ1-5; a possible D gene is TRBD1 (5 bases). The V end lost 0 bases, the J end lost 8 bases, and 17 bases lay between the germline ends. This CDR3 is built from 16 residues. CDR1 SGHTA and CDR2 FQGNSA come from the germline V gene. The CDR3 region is CASSLAAGSISKPQHF. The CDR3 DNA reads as TGTGCCAGCAGCTTAGCGGCAGGGTCAATCAGCAAGCCCCAGCATTTT.

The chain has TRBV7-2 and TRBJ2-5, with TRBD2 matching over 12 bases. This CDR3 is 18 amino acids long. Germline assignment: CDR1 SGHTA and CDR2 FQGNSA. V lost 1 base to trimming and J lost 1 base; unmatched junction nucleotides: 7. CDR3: CASSLEVAGLAGQETQYF. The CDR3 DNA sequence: TGTGCCAGCAGCTTAGAAGTGGCGGGACTAGCGGGCCAAGAGACCCAGTACTTC.